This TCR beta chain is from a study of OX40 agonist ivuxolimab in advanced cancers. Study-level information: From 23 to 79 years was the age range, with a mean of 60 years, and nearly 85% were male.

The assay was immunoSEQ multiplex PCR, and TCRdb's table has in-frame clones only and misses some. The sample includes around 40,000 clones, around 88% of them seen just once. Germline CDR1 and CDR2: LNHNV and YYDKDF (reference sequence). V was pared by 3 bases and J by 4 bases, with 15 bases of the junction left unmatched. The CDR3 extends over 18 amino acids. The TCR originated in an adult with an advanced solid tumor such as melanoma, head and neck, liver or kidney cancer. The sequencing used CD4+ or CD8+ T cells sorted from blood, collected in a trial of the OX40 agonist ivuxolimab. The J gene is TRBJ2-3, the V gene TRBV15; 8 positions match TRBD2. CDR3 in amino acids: CATSRPGSEREFADTQYF. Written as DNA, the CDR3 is TGTGCCACCAGCAGGCCAGGTTCGGAGCGGGAGTTTGCAGATACGCAGTATTTT.